Reported below is one TCR beta chain. TCRdb's copy holds only in-frame clones and misses some; the assay was immunoSEQ multiplex PCR. This sample carries approximately 1,500,000 clones, roughly 95% of them seen once, and the ten largest clones take more than 0.9%. The CDR3 loop spans 11 amino acids. Trimming removed 1 base at V and 11 bases at J, with 11 bases between. From germline, CDR1 is DFQATT and CDR2 SNEGSKA (reference sequence). The data belong to a study of shared clonotypes between healthy human individuals. The chain recombines TRBV20-1 with TRBJ1-1; a possible D gene is TRBD1 (5 bases). The receptor comes from a man between 25 and 39 years old in good health. The sequencing input was naive CD4+ T cells sorted from blood. Stated subset: CD45RA+ positively selected. The CDR3 region is CSARGFSGAFF. Written as DNA, the CDR3 is TGCAGTGCTAGAGGTTTCTCAGGGGCTTTCTTT.